This T cell receptor (beta chain) was documented in a study of T-cell reconstitution after alpha-beta-depleted transplantation in children. The CDR3 is 14 amino acids. The V end lost 0 bases, the J end lost 3 bases, and 8 bases lay between the germline ends. The germline V gene has CDR1 SGHRS and CDR2 YFSETQ. Study-wide findings and caveats: At the one-year point after transplant, T-cell counts and TCRbeta diversity were found to come mostly from T cells that had been newly produced. Several hundred rapidly expanded clones from non-depleted graft cells reportedly supplied alpha-beta T cells about two months post-transplant.

This clonotype was seen many times. Its antigen is not known. Unique molecular identifiers were used in preparing the TCRbeta library. TCRdb reprocessed the PCR reads via MiXCR and lists one record per CDR3 protein. Here the sample spans approximately 650,000 distinct CDR3 sequences, over 10% being singletons. The receptor was derived from a girl aged 2 to 10 with congenital amegakaryocytic thrombocytopenia, due to receive a stem cell transplant. This rearrangement joins TRBV5-1 to TRBJ2-3; tentatively, D is TRBD2 (6 bases). Source: PBMCs, taken before TCRalphabeta/CD19-depleted stem cell transplant. CDR3 nucleotide sequence: TGCGCCAGCAGCTTGGCCAGCGGGACAGATACGCAGTATTTT. Its protein product is CASSLASGTDTQYF.